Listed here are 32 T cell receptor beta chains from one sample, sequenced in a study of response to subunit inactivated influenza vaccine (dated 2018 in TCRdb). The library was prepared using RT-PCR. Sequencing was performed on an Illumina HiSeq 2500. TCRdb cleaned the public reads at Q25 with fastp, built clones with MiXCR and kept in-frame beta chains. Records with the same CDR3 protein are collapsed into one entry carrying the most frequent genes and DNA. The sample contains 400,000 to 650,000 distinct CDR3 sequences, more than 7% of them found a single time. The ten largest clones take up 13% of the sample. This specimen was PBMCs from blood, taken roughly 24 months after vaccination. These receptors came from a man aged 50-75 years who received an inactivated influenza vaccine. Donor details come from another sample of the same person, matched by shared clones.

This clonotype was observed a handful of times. In DNA, the CDR3 is TGCAGTGCTATAGGCGCAGACCAAGAGACCCAGTACTTC. Amino acids: CSAIGADQETQYF. The chain is built from TRBV20-1 and TRBJ2-5, with D unresolved. This CDR3 has 13 amino acids. Germline loops: CDR1 DFQATT, CDR2 SNEGSKA (reference sequence). Between the trimmed V and J ends, which lost 4 bases and 0 bases, there was a span of 9 bases.

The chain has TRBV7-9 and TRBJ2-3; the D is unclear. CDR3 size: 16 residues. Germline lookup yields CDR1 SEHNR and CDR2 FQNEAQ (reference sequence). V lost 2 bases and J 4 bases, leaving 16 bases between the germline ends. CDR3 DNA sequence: TGTGCCAGCAGCTTAAGGGTCGGTAGCTTGCCAGATACGCAGTATTTT. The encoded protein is CASSLRVGSLPDTQYF.

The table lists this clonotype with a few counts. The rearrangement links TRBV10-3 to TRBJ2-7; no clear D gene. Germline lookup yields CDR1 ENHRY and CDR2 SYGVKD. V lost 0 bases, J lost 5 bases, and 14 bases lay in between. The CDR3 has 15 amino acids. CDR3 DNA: TGTGCCATCAGTGAGTCTCTTGGACCATCCCACGAGCAGTACTTC. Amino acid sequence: CAISESLGPSHEQYF.

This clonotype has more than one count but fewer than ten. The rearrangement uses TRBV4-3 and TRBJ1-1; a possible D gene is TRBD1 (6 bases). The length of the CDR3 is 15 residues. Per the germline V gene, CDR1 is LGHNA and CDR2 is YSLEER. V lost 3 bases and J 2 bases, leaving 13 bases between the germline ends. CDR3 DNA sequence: TGCGCCAGCAGCCACGGGACAAGAAGTAACACTGAAGCTTTCTTT. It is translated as CASSHGTRSNTEAFF.

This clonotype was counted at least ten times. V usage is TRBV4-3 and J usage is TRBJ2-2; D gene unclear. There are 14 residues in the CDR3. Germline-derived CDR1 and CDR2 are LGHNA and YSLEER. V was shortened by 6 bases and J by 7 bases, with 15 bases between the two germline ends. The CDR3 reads CASSWSRVIGELFF. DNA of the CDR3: TGCGCCAGCAGTTGGTCAAGGGTGATCGGGGAGCTGTTTTTT.

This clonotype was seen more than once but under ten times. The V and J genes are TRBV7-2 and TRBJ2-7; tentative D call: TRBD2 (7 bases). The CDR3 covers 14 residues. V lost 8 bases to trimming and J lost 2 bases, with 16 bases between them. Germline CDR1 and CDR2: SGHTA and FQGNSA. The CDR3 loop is CASLKGGGPYEQYF. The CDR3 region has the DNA TGTGCCAGCCTTAAAGGGGGAGGGCCCTACGAGCAGTACTTC. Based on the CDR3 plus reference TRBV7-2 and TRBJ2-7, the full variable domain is GAGVSQSPSNKVTEKGKDVELRCDPISGHTALYWYRQSLGQGLEFLIYFQGNSAPDKSGLPSDRFSAERTGGSVSTLTIQRTQQEDSAVYLCASLKGGGPYEQYFGPGTRLTVT.

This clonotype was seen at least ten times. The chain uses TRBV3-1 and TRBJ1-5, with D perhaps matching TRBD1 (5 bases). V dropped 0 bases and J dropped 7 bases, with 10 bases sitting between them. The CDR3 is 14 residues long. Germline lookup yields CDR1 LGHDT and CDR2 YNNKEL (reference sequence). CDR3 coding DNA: TGTGCCAGCAGCCAAGATGGGGGATGGCAGCCCCAGCATTTT. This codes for CASSQDGGWQPQHF. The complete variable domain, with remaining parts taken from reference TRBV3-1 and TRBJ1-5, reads DTAVSQTPKYLVTQMGNDKSIKCEQNLGHDTMYWYKQDSKKFLKIMFSYNNKELIINETVPNRFSPKSPDKAHLNLHINSLELGDSAVYFCASSQDGGWQPQHFGDGTRLSIL.

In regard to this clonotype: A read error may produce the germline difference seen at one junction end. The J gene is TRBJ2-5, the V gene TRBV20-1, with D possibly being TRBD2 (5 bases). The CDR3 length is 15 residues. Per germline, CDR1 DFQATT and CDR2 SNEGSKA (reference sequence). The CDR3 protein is CCALPYAADQETQYF. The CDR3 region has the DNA TGCTGTGCTCTTCCCTATGCAGCGGACCAAGAGACCCAGTACTTC.

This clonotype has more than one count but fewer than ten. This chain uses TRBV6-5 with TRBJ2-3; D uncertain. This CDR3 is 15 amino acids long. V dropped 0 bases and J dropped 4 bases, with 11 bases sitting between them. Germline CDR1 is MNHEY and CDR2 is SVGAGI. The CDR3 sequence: CASSYSIELSDTQYF. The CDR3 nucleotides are TGTGCCAGCAGTTACTCGATAGAGCTATCAGATACGCAGTATTTT.

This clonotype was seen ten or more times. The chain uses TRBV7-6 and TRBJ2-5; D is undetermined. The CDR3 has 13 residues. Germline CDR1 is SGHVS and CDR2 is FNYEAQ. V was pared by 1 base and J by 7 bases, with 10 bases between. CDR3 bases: TGTGCCAGCAGCTTAGACTGGCTCGGGACCCAGTACTTC. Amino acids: CASSLDWLGTQYF.

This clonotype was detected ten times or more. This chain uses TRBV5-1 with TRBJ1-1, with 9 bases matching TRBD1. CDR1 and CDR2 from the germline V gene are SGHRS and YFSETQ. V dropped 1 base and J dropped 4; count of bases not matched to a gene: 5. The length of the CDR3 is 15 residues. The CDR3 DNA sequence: TGCGCCAGCAGCTTGCAGGGGACAGGGCCCACTGAAGCTTTCTTT. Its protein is CASSLQGTGPTEAFF.

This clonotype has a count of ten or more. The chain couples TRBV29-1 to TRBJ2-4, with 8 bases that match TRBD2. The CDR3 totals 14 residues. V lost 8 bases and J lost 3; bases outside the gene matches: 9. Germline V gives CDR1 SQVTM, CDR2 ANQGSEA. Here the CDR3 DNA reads TGCAGCTATTCGGGGGGGGCAGACAAAAACATTCAGTACTTC. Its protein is CSYSGGADKNIQYF.

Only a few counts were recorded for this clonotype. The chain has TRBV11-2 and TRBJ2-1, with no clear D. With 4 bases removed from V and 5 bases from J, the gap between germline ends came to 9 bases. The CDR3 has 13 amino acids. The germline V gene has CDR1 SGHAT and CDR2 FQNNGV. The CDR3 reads CASSSVTHNEQFF. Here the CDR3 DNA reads TGTGCCAGCAGCTCAGTTACCCACAATGAGCAGTTCTTC.

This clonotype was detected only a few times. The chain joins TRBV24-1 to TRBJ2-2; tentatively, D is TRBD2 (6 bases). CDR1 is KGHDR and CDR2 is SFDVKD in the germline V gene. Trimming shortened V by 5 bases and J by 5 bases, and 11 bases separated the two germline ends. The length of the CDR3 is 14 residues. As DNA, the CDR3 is TGTGCCACCAGTGGACTCCGGGGGACCGGGGAGCTGTTTTTT. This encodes CATSGLRGTGELFF.

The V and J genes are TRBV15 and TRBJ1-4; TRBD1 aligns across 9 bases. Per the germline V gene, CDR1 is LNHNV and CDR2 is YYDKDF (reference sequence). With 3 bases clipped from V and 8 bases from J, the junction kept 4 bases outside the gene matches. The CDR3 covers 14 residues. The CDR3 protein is CATSRDRGREKLFF. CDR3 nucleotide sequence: TGTGCCACCAGCAGGGACAGGGGTCGGGAAAAACTGTTTTTT.

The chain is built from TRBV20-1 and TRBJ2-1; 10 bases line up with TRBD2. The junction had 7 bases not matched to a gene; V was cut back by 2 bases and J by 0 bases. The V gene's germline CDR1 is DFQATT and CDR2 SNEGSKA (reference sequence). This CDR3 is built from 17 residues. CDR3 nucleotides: TGCAGTGCTAGAAGCCCTAGCGGGGGCGACTCCTACAATGAGCAGTTCTTC. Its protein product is CSARSPSGGDSYNEQFF.

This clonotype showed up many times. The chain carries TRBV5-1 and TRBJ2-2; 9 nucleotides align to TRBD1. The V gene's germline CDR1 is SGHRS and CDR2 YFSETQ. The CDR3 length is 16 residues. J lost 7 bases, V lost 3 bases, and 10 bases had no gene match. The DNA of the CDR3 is TGCGCCAGCAGCTCGACCGGGACAGGGCGGAACGGGGAGCTGTTTTTT. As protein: CASSSTGTGRNGELFF. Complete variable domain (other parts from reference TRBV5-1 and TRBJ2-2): KAGVTQTPRYLIKTRGQQVTLSCSPISGHRSVSWYQQTPGQGLQFLFEYFSETQRNKGNFPGRFSGRQFSNSRSEMNVSTLELGDSALYLCASSSTGTGRNGELFFGEGSRLTVL.

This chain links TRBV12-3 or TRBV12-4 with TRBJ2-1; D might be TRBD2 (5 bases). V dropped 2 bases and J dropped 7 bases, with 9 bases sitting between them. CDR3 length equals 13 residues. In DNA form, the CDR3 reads TGTGCCAGCAGTTTAATCCCGGGGAATGAGCAGTTCTTC. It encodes CASSLIPGNEQFF.

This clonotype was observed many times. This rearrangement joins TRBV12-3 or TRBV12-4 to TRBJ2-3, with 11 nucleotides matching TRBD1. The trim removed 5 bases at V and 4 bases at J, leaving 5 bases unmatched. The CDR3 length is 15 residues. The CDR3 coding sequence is TGTGCCAGCAGTGTCAGGACAGGGGGCGCAGATACGCAGTATTTT. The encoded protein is CASSVRTGGADTQYF.

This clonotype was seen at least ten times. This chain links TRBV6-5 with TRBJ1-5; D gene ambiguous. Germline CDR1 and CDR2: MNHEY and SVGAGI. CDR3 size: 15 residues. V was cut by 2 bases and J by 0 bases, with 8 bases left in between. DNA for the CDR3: TGTGCCAGCAGTTACGACAAAAATAGCAATCAGCCCCAGCATTTT. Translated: CASSYDKNSNQPQHF.

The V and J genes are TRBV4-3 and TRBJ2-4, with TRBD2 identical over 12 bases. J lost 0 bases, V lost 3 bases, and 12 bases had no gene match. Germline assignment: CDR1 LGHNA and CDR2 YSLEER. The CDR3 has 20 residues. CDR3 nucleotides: TGCGCCAGCAGCCAGTCCCGAGGGACTAGCGGGTCCGTAGCCAAAAACATTCAGTACTTC. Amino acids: CASSQSRGTSGSVAKNIQYF.

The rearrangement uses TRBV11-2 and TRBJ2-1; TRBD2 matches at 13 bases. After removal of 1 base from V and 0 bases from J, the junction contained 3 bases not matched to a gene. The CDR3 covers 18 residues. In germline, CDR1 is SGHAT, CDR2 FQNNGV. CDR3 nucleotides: TGTGCCAGCAGCTTAGGGACTAGCGGGAGTTACTCCTACAATGAGCAGTTCTTC. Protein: CASSLGTSGSYSYNEQFF.

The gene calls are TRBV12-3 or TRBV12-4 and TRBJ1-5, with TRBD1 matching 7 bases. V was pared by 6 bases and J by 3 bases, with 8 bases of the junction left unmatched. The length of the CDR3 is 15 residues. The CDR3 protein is CASSRDRELNQPQHF. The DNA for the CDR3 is TGTGCCAGCAGCCGCGACAGGGAACTCAATCAGCCCCAGCATTTT.

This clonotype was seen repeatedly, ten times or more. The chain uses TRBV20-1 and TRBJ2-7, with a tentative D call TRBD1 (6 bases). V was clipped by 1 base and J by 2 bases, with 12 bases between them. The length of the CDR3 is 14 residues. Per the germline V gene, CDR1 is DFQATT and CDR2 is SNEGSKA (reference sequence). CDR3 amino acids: CSARGQVSAYEQYF. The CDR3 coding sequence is TGCAGTGCTAGAGGACAGGTTAGCGCCTACGAGCAGTACTTC.

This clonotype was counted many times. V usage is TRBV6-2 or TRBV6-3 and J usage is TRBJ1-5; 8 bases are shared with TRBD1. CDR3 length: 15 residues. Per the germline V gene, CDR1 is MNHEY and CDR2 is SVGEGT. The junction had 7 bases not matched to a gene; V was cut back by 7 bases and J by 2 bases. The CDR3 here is CASKYSGQGNQPQHF. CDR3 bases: TGTGCCAGCAAGTACTCGGGACAGGGCAATCAGCCCCAGCATTTT.

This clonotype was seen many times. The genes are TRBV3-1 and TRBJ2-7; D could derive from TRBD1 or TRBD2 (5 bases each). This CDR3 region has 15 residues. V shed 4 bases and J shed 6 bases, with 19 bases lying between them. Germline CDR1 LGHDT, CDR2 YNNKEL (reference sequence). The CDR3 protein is CASSRSGPAGGEQYF. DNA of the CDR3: TGTGCCAGCAGCCGGTCGGGACCCGCGGGCGGCGAGCAGTACTTC.

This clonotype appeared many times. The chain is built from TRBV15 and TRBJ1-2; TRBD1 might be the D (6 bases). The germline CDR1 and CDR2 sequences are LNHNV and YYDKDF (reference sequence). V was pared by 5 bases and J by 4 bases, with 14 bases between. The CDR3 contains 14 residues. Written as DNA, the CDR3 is TGTGCCACCAGCCGAGTGGGGGCCGGCTATGGCTACACCTTC. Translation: CATSRVGAGYGYTF. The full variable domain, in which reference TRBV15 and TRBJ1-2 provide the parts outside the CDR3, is DAMVIQNPRYQVTQFGKPVTLSCSQTLNHNVMYWYQQKSSQAPKLLFHYYDKDFNNEADTPDNFQSRRPNTSFCFLDIRSPGLGDTAMYLCATSRVGAGYGYTFGSGTRLTVV.

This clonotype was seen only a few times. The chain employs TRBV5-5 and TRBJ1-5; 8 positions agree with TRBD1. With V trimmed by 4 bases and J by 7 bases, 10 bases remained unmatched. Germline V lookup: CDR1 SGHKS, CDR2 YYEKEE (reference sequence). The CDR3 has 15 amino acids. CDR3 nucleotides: TGTGCCAGCAGCCCACAGGGGGGGTCTGGACAGCCCCAGCATTTT. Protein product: CASSPQGGSGQPQHF.

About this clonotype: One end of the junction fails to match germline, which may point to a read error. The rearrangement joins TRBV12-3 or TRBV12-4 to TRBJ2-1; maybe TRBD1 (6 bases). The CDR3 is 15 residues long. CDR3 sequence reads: CASSLTTGIYNGQFF. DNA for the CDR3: TGTGCCAGCAGTTTAACAACAGGGATCTACAATGGGCAGTTCTTC.

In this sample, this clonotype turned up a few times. The DNA for the CDR3 is TGTGCCAGCAGCTCTCAGGGGGAGAAAGAGCAGTTCTTC. This translates into CASSSQGEKEQFF. This rearrangement joins TRBV5-4 to TRBJ2-1, with 7 bases lining up with TRBD1. Germline loops: CDR1 SGHNT, CDR2 YYREEE (reference sequence). Trimming at V came to 3 bases and at J to 10 bases, leaving 7 bases not matched to a gene. The CDR3 runs 13 residues.

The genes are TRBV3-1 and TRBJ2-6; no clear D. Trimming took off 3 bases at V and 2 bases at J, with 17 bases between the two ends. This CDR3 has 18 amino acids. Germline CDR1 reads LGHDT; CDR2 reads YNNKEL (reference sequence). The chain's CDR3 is CASSHRPGATTGANVLTF. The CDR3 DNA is TGTGCCAGCAGCCACAGACCCGGTGCAACCACTGGGGCCAACGTCCTGACTTTC. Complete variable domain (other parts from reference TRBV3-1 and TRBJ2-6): DTAVSQTPKYLVTQMGNDKSIKCEQNLGHDTMYWYKQDSKKFLKIMFSYNNKELIINETVPNRFSPKSPDKAHLNLHINSLELGDSAVYFCASSHRPGATTGANVLTFGAGSRLTVL.

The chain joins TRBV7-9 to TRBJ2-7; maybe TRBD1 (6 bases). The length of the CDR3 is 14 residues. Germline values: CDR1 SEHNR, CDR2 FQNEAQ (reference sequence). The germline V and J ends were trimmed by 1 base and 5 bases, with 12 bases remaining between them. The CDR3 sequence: CASSLVGQINEQYF. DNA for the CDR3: TGTGCCAGCAGCTTAGTAGGACAGATCAACGAGCAGTACTTC.